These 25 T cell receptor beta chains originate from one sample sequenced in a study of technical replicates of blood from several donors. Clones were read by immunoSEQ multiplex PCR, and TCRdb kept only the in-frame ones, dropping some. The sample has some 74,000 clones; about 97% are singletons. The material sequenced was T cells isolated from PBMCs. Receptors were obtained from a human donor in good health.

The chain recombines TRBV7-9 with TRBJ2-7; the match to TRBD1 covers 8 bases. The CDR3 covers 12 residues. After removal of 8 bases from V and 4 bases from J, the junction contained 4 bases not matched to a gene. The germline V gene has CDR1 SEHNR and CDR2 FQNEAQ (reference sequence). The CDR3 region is CASVDRGYEQYF. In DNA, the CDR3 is TGTGCCAGCGTCGACAGGGGATACGAGCAGTACTTC.

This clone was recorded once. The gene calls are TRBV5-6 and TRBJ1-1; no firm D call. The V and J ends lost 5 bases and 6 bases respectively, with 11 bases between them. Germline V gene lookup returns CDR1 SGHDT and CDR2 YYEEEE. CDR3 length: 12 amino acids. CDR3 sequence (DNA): TGTGCCAGCAGTAGAGGGTTGTCTGAAGCTTTCTTT. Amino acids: CASSRGLSEAFF.

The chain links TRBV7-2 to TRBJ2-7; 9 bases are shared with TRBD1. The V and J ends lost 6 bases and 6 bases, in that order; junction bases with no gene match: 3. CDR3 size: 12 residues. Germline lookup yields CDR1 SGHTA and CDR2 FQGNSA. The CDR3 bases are TGTGCCAGCAGGAGACAGGGGGGCGAGCAGTACTTC. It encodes CASRRQGGEQYF.

This CDR3 reads CAWTRVQAQETQYF. The CDR3 bases are TGTGCCTGGACCCGAGTGCAGGCCCAAGAGACCCAGTACTTC. The J gene is TRBJ2-5, the V gene TRBV30; D gene uncertain. The germline V gene encodes CDR1 GTSNPN and CDR2 SVGIG (reference sequence). V lost 4 bases and J lost 1, with 13 bases in between. There are 14 residues in the CDR3.

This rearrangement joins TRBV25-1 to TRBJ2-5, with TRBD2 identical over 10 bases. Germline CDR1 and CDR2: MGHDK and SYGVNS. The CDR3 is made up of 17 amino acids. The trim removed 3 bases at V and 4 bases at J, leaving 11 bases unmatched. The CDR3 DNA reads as TGTGCCAGCAGTGATACTAGCGGGAAGGCTCCGCGAGAGACCCAGTACTTC. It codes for CASSDTSGKAPRETQYF.

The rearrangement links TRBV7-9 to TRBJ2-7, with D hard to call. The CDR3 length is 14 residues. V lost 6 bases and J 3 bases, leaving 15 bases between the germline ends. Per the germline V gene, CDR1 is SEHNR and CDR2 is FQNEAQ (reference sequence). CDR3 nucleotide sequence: TGTGCCAGCAGTCCGGAGATATCCCGCTACGAGCAGTACTTC. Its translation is CASSPEISRYEQYF.

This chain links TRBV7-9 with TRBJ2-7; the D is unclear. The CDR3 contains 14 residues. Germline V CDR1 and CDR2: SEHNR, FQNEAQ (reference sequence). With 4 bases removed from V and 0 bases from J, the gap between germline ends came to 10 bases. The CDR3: CASSSTRVSYEQYF. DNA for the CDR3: TGTGCCAGCAGCTCCACCCGGGTCTCCTACGAGCAGTACTTC.

CDR3: CASHGPENDNEQFF. The CDR3 nucleotides read TGTGCCAGCCATGGGCCCGAAAACGACAATGAGCAGTTCTTC. The rearrangement links TRBV27 to TRBJ2-1; D gene unclear. The CDR3 loop spans 14 amino acids. Deletions cut 8 bases from V and 5 bases from J, with 16 bases between. Per the germline V gene, CDR1 is MNHEY and CDR2 is SMNVEV (reference sequence).

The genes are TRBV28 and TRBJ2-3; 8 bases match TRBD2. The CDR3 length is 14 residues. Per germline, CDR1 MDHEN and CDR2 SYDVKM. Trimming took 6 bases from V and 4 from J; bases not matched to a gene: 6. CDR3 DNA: TGTGCCAGCAGACCCAGCGGGAGTGCAGATACGCAGTATTTT. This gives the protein CASRPSGSADTQYF.

The DNA of the CDR3 is TGTGCCAGCAGTTTTTTCGGGAACACAGATACGCAGTATTTT. This sequence encodes CASSFFGNTDTQYF. The chain employs TRBV6-5 and TRBJ2-3; the D gene is possibly TRBD2 (5 bases). This CDR3 has 14 amino acids. Germline CDR1 is MNHEY and CDR2 is SVGAGI. Trimming took 4 bases from V and 2 from J, leaving 10 bases between them.

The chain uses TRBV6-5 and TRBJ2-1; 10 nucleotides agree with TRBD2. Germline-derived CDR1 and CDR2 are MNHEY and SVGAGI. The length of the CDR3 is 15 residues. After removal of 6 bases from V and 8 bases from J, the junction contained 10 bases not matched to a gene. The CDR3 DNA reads TGTGCCAGCAGCCCGCTAGCGGGAGTTAGCTATGAGCAGTTCTTC. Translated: CASSPLAGVSYEQFF.

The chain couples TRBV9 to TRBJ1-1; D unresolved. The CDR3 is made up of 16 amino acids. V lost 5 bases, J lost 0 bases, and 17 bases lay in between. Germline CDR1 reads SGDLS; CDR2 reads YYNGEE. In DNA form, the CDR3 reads TGTGCCAGCAGTGCCTGGGGAGGCCCCATGAACACTGAAGCTTTCTTT. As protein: CASSAWGGPMNTEAFF.

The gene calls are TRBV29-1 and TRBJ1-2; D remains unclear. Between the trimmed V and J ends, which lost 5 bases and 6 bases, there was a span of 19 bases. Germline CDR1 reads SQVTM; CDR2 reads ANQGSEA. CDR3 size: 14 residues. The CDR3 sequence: CSVQNRVLEHGYTF. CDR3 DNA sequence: TGCAGCGTTCAAAACCGGGTCCTAGAACATGGCTACACCTTC.

The CDR3 DNA follows: TGTGCCACCAGCAGAGATCACGGCTACGAGCAGTACTTC. Translation: CATSRDHGYEQYF. The V call is TRBV15, the J call TRBJ2-7; D is unclear. The CDR3 is made up of 13 amino acids. Germline values: CDR1 LNHNV, CDR2 YYDKDF (reference sequence). With 0 bases removed from V and 3 bases from J, the gap between germline ends came to 6 bases.

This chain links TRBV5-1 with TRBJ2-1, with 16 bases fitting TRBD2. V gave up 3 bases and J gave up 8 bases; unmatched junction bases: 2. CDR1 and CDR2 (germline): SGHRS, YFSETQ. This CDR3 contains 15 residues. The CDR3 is CASSSGTSGRDEQFF. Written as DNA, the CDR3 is TGCGCCAGCAGCTCCGGGACTAGCGGGAGGGATGAGCAGTTCTTC.

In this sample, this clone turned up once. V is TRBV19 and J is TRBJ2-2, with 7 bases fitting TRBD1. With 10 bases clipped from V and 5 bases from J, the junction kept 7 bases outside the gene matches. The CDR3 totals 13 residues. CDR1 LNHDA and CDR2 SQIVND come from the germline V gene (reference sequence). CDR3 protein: CATWTGRTGELFF. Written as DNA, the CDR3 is TGTGCCACCTGGACAGGCAGAACCGGGGAGCTGTTTTTT.

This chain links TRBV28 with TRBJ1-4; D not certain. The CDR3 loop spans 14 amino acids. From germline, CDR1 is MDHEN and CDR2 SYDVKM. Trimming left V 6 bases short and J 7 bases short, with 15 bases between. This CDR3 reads CASSPTEAAEKLFF. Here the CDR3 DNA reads TGTGCCAGCAGCCCTACGGAGGCCGCTGAAAAACTGTTTTTT.

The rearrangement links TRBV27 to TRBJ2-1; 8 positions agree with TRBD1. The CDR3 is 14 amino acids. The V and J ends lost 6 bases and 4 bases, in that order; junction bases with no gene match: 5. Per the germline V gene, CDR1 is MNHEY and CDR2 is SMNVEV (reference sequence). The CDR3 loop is CASSRTGLYNEQFF. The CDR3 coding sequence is TGTGCCAGCAGCAGGACAGGGTTATACAATGAGCAGTTCTTC.

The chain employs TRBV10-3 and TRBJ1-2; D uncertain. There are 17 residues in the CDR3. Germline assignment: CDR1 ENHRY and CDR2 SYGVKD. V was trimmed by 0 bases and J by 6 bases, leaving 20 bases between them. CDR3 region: CAISESVVLLPLDGYTF. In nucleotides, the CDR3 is TGTGCCATCAGTGAGTCGGTAGTCCTATTGCCCCTCGATGGCTACACCTTC.

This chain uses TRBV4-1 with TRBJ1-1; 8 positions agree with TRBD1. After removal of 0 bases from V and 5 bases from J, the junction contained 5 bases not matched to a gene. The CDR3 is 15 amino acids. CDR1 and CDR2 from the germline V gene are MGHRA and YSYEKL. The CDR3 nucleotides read TGCGCCAGCAGCCAAGACAATCGACAGGGGACTGAAGCTTTCTTT. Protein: CASSQDNRQGTEAFF.

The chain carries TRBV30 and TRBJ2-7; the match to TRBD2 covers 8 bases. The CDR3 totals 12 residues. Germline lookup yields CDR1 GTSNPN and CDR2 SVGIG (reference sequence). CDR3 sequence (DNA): TGTGCTGAGGAGCGGGAGCCCCACGAGCAGTACTTC. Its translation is CAEEREPHEQYF.

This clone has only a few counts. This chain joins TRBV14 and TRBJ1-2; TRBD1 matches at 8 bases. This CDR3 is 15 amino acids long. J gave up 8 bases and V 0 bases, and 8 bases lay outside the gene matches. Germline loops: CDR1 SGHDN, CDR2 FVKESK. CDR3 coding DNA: TGTGCCAGCAGCCAAGACAGGGGGCGGTCGTTCGGCTACACCTTC. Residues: CASSQDRGRSFGYTF.

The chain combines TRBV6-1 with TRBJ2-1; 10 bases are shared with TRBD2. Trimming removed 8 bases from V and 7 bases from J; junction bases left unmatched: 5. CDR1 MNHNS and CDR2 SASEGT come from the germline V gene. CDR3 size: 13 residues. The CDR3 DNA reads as TGTGCCAGCTTAGGGACTAGCGCGAATGAGCAGTTCTTC. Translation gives CASLGTSANEQFF.

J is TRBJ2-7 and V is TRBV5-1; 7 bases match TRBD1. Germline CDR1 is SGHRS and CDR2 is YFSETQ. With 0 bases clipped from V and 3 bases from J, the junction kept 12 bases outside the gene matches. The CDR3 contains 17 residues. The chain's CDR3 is CASSLVSSGGGGYEQYF. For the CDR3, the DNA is TGCGCCAGCAGCTTGGTTTCATCAGGGGGTGGGGGCTACGAGCAGTACTTC.

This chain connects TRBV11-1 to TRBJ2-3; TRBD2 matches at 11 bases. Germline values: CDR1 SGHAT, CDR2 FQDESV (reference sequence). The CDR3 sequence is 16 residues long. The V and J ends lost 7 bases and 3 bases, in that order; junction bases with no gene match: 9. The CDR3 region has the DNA TGTGCCAGCACCATTACTAGCGGGAGTTTGACAGATACGCAGTATTTT. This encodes CASTITSGSLTDTQYF.